Each of the 29 T cell receptor beta chains below was sequenced from the same sample in a study of T cell responses to AZD1222 COVID-19 vaccine. Data came from immunoSEQ multiplex PCR; TCRdb stores just in-frame clones and leaves some out. The data show more than 100,000 clones, roughly 90% seen once. The input for sequencing was peripheral blood, taken on day 0 of AZD1222 vaccination. The receptors derive from an adult in good health.

The chain links TRBV30 to TRBJ1-1; 8 nucleotides align to TRBD1. The ends lost 0 bases at V and 1 base at J; junction bases unmatched: 13. This CDR3 is 18 amino acids long. CDR1 is GTSNPN and CDR2 is SVGIG in the germline V gene (reference sequence). CDR3 in amino acids: CAWSVISLGDRGNTEAFF. DNA of the CDR3: TGTGCCTGGAGTGTTATCTCCCTCGGTGACAGGGGGAACACTGAAGCTTTCTTT.

The chain has TRBV7-2 and TRBJ1-2; D is possibly TRBD1 (6 bases). The germline CDR1 and CDR2 sequences are SGHTA and FQGNSA. With 2 bases removed from V and 4 bases from J, the gap between germline ends came to 14 bases. CDR3 size: 15 residues. As DNA, the CDR3 is TGTGCCAGCAGCTTAACGGACAGTAGGAGCTATGGCTACACCTTC. Encoded protein: CASSLTDSRSYGYTF.

This clone was seen just once. The chain is built from TRBV6-1 and TRBJ1-3; the D is unclear. V lost 1 base, J lost 1 base, and 5 bases lay in between. This CDR3 region has 14 residues. From germline, CDR1 is MNHNS and CDR2 SASEGT. The CDR3 region has the DNA TGTGCCAGCAGTGAAGGGGGATCTGGAAACACCATATATTTT. Amino acid sequence: CASSEGGSGNTIYF.

A single count supports this clone. This chain connects TRBV7-2 to TRBJ1-2; D is ambiguous. The CDR3 runs 13 residues. The germline V gene encodes CDR1 SGHTA and CDR2 FQGNSA. Deletions cut 5 bases from V and 1 base from J, with 8 bases between. The CDR3 DNA reads as TGTGCCAGCAGCCACGGGGTTAACTATGGCTACACCTTC. This sequence encodes CASSHGVNYGYTF.

The chain couples TRBV7-9 to TRBJ1-2; D is undetermined. Germline V gives CDR1 SEHNR, CDR2 FQNEAQ (reference sequence). V shed 5 bases and J shed 4 bases, with 8 bases lying between them. The CDR3 covers 12 residues. CDR3 in amino acids: CASSGEGYGYTF. The DNA of the CDR3 is TGTGCCAGCAGCGGGGAGGGCTATGGCTACACCTTC.

The chain is built from TRBV21-1 and TRBJ1-2. TRBV21-1 is deemed a pseudogene. The CDR3 is 9 amino acids. The CDR3 coding sequence is TGTGCCAGCAGTGGTGGCTACACCTTC. Protein product: CASSGGYTF.

This chain joins TRBV5-6 and TRBJ1-3, with 7 bases matching TRBD1. Germline CDR1 reads SGHDT; CDR2 reads YYEEEE. V shed 0 bases, J shed 4 bases, and the junction held 4 bases outside the gene matches. The CDR3 runs 15 residues. The DNA of the CDR3 is TGTGCCAGCAGCTTGGGGGGGACAGCCGGAAACACCATATATTTT. This encodes CASSLGGTAGNTIYF.

The V call is TRBV6-1, the J call TRBJ1-4; D is unclear. Germline lookup yields CDR1 MNHNS and CDR2 SASEGT. Trimming shortened V by 2 bases and J by 0 bases, and 10 bases separated the two germline ends. The CDR3 sequence is 16 residues long. The CDR3 DNA sequence: TGTGCCAGCAGTGAATATGGGGATGCAACTAATGAAAAACTGTTTTTT. This encodes CASSEYGDATNEKLFF.

The chain combines TRBV4-3 with TRBJ2-1, with TRBD2 identical over 14 bases. With V trimmed by 3 bases and J by 15 bases, 10 bases remained unmatched. The CDR3 is made up of 15 amino acids. Germline loops: CDR1 LGHNA, CDR2 YSLEER. CDR3 coding DNA: TGCGCCAGCAGCCATCGACCGGGACTAGCGGGGGTACTGTTCTTC. Translating gives CASSHRPGLAGVLFF.

The gene calls are TRBV5-4 and TRBJ2-5, with TRBD2 matching 9 bases. V was clipped by 0 bases and J by 5 bases; unmatched bases: 5. Germline-derived CDR1 and CDR2 are SGHNT and YYREEE (reference sequence). The CDR3 length is 15 residues. CDR3 coding DNA: TGTGCCAGCAGCTTGGGTAGCGGGAGTATGGAGACCCAGTACTTC. Its translation: CASSLGSGSMETQYF.

V is TRBV7-9 and J is TRBJ1-3; no clear D. V was trimmed by 1 base and J by 0 bases, leaving 10 bases between them. The germline gives CDR1 SEHNR, CDR2 FQNEAQ (reference sequence). The CDR3 runs to 16 residues. In DNA form, the CDR3 reads TGTGCCAGCAGCTTAGAGGCCAGGAGCTCTGGAAACACCATATATTTT. Its protein product is CASSLEARSSGNTIYF.

This rearrangement joins TRBV14 to TRBJ2-7, with a tentative D call TRBD2 (5 bases). V was pared by 8 bases and J by 9 bases, with 11 bases between. CDR3 size: 10 residues. Germline V lookup: CDR1 SGHDN, CDR2 FVKESK. CDR3 sequence: CASFPRGQYF. The CDR3 bases are TGTGCCAGCTTCCCCCGGGGGCAGTACTTC.

The gene calls are TRBV6-5 and TRBJ1-6, with D hard to call. The ends were cut back, 4 bases at V and 5 bases at J, with 15 bases in the middle. The CDR3 covers 16 residues. Germline CDR1 and CDR2: MNHEY and SVGAGI. CDR3 region: CASSWLPDNDNSPLHF. The CDR3 region has the DNA TGTGCCAGCAGTTGGCTCCCCGACAACGATAATTCACCCCTCCACTTT.

The V and J genes are TRBV19 and TRBJ1-2; tentatively, D is TRBD1 (6 bases). The V gene's germline CDR1 is LNHDA and CDR2 SQIVND (reference sequence). This CDR3 is built from 15 residues. V lost 7 bases and J 6 bases, leaving 21 bases between the germline ends. For the CDR3, the DNA is TGTGCCAGTACCGCCTCGGGGGGGGGCGGTGATGGCTACACCTTC. Translating gives CASTASGGGGDGYTF.

CDR3 protein: CASGSGTGANVLTF. The CDR3 DNA follows: TGTGCCAGCGGTTCGGGTACTGGGGCCAACGTCCTGACTTTC. This chain connects TRBV27 to TRBJ2-6, with unresolved D. V lost 8 bases, J lost 2 bases, and 10 bases lay in between. The length of the CDR3 is 14 residues. From germline, CDR1 is MNHEY and CDR2 SMNVEV (reference sequence).

The gene calls are TRBV18 and TRBJ1-5; unclear D gene. Germline CDR1 KGHSH, CDR2 LQKENI. The V and J ends lost 6 bases and 2 bases respectively, with 23 bases between them. There are 18 residues in the CDR3. DNA for the CDR3: TGTGCCAGCTCTCCAGCGGGGTTCACGGGAGATGGCAATCAGCCCCAGCATTTT. Residues: CASSPAGFTGDGNQPQHF.

V usage is TRBV14 and J usage is TRBJ2-3, with 9 bases aligning to TRBD1. The CDR3 contains 14 residues. Germline trimming cut 5 bases from V and 3 bases from J; bases unmatched to any gene: 3. Germline lookup yields CDR1 SGHDN and CDR2 FVKESK. The CDR3 sequence is CASSGDRVTDTQYF. CDR3 coding DNA: TGTGCCAGCAGCGGGGACAGGGTGACAGATACGCAGTATTTT. Together with reference TRBV14 and TRBJ2-3, the CDR3 gives the full variable domain: EAGVTQFPSHSVIEKGQTVTLRCDPISGHDNLYWYRRVMGKEIKFLLHFVKESKQDESGMPNNRFLAERTGGTYSTLKVQPAELEDSGVYFCASSGDRVTDTQYFGPGTRLTVL.

The V gene is TRBV7-9, the J gene TRBJ2-2, with a tentative D call TRBD2 (6 bases). The CDR3 sequence is 14 residues long. Germline values: CDR1 SEHNR, CDR2 FQNEAQ (reference sequence). Trimming stripped 5 bases from V and 7 bases from J, with 14 bases between. CDR3 amino acids: CASSPGTLHGELFF. The DNA for the CDR3 is TGTGCCAGCAGCCCCGGGACTCTCCACGGGGAGCTGTTTTTT.

A few counts support this clone. The gene calls are TRBV27 and TRBJ2-3; a weak D match, TRBD2 (7 bases). The germline V gene has CDR1 MNHEY and CDR2 SMNVEV (reference sequence). Trimming took 7 bases from V and 5 from J, leaving 19 bases between them. The length of the CDR3 is 15 residues. The CDR3 region is CASTTGGLGGDTQYF. CDR3 sequence (DNA): TGTGCCAGCACTACCGGGGGGCTTGGTGGAGATACGCAGTATTTT.

V gene TRBV5-1 combines with J gene TRBJ2-1; possible D gene TRBD2, 5 bases. This CDR3 contains 14 residues. CDR1 is SGHRS, CDR2 YFSETQ, per germline. V was shortened by 7 bases and J by 9 bases, with 20 bases between the two germline ends. This chain's CDR3 is CASGRLKEGGEQFF. The CDR3 region has the DNA TGCGCCAGCGGACGGCTTAAAGAGGGTGGTGAGCAGTTCTTC.

The gene calls are TRBV19 and TRBJ2-3; 10 bases line up with TRBD1. The CDR3 sequence is 17 residues long. With 1 base clipped from V and 2 bases from J, the junction kept 6 bases outside the gene matches. Germline-derived CDR1 and CDR2 are LNHDA and SQIVND (reference sequence). Written as DNA, the CDR3 is TGTGCCAGTAGTATAGGGGGACAGGGGATCATCACAGATACGCAGTATTTT. Translated: CASSIGGQGIITDTQYF.

This rearrangement joins TRBV7-9 to TRBJ1-2; D possibly corresponds to TRBD1 (6 bases). Germline CDR1 reads SEHNR; CDR2 reads FQNEAQ (reference sequence). V lost 1 base to trimming and J lost 6 bases, with 9 bases between them. CDR3 size: 13 residues. This CDR3 is CASSLDTGNGYTF. The DNA of the CDR3 is TGTGCCAGCAGCTTAGATACAGGGAATGGCTACACCTTC.

The V call is TRBV4-1, the J call TRBJ1-5; D not resolved. The CDR3 runs to 15 residues. The V gene's germline CDR1 is MGHRA and CDR2 YSYEKL. Trimming took 4 bases from V and 0 from J, leaving 10 bases between them. In nucleotides, the CDR3 is TGCGCCAGCAGCCTTGGAGGGAATAGCAATCAGCCCCAGCATTTT. Translating gives CASSLGGNSNQPQHF.

The V call is TRBV12-5, the J call TRBJ1-1; D call uncertain. There are 14 residues in the CDR3. CDR1 is LGHNT and CDR2 is FRNRAP in the germline V gene. Deletions cut 6 bases from V and 2 bases from J, with 13 bases between. CDR3 DNA: TGTGCTAGTGGCACACACAGCACCAACACTGAAGCTTTCTTT. This codes for CASGTHSTNTEAFF. Together with reference TRBV12-5 and TRBJ1-1, the CDR3 gives the full variable domain: DARVTQTPRHKVTEMGQEVTMRCQPILGHNTVFWYRQTMMQGLELLAYFRNRAPLDDSGMPKDRFSAEMPDATLATLKIQPSEPRDSAVYFCASGTHSTNTEAFFGQGTRLTVV.

This clone was detected once. V and J are TRBV27 and TRBJ2-1; TRBD2 matches at 13 bases. The CDR3 is 20 amino acids. CDR1 is MNHEY and CDR2 is SMNVEV in the germline V gene (reference sequence). The ends lost 7 bases at V and 3 bases at J; junction bases unmatched: 18. The CDR3 sequence: CASIPRTSGRAQFHYNEQFF. CDR3 DNA: TGTGCCAGCATCCCGAGAACTAGCGGGAGGGCCCAGTTCCACTACAATGAGCAGTTCTTC.

Turning to this clone: A read error may be the cause here, since a much bigger clone is one base away. The chain combines TRBV7-2 with TRBJ2-7; the D is unclear. This CDR3 has 11 residues. Germline lookup yields CDR1 SGHTA and CDR2 FQGNSA. Trimming stripped 0 bases from V and 5 bases from J, with 2 bases between. This CDR3 reads CASSLAHEQYF. CDR3 in DNA: TGTGCCAGCAGCTTAGCCCACGAGCAGTACTTC.

The chain is built from TRBV6-5 and TRBJ1-2, with 7 bases that match TRBD1. V was clipped by 0 bases and J by 2 bases; unmatched bases: 3. The CDR3 consists of 15 residues. Germline CDR1 MNHEY, CDR2 SVGAGI. CDR3 residues: CASSYSLQGNYGYTF. The DNA for the CDR3 is TGTGCCAGCAGTTACTCGCTACAGGGGAACTATGGCTACACCTTC.

The chain joins TRBV6-2 or TRBV6-3 to TRBJ2-7; D remains unclear. The V end lost 4 bases, the J end lost 1 base, and 20 bases lay between the germline ends. Germline V lookup: CDR1 MNHEY, CDR2 SVGEGT. The CDR3 is made up of 17 amino acids. CDR3 bases: TGTGCCAGCAGTTTATCCCCCTTTGCGGATTATTCCTACGAGCAGTACTTC. Residues: CASSLSPFADYSYEQYF.

This clone was detected a few times. The chain carries TRBV10-2 and TRBJ1-5; no clear D. The CDR3 extends over 12 amino acids. The germline V gene encodes CDR1 WSHSY and CDR2 SAAADI. V gave up 3 bases and J gave up 3 bases, with 3 bases separating them. CDR3 region: CASSDSNQPQHF. In DNA, the CDR3 is TGCGCCAGCAGTGATTCCAATCAGCCCCAGCATTTT.